The rows below give T cell receptor beta chains drawn from one sample of a study of cytomegalovirus exposure and HLA in healthy donors. Measured with immunoSEQ multiplex PCR; TCRdb has only the in-frame clones, and not every one. The sample has about 150,000 clones; 79% are singletons. Sequences were obtained from PBMCs. These receptors came from a man aged 25-45 years in good health and CMV-seropositive. Each CDR3 is given with its conserved first and last residue. Each record gives: CDR3 protein, CDR3 DNA, J gene, V gene, clone size, D gene. The D gene is left open where the match is weak. Size tells how often a clone was seen (once, few, many) or the class of an expanded clone, and some rows leave it out.

CASRMIGTAYGYTF	TGCGCCAGCAGGATGATCGGGACAGCCTATGGCTACACCTTC	TRBJ1-2	TRBV5-1	.	TRBD1
CASSLSLAGSNEQFF	TGCGCCAGCAGCTTGAGCCTAGCGGGAAGCAATGAGCAGTTCTTC	TRBJ2-1	TRBV5-1	.	TRBD2
CASKYDSSGNTIYF	TGTGCCAGCAAATACGACAGTTCTGGAAACACCATATATTTT	TRBJ1-3	TRBV6-5	.	.
CASSGDSAYEQYF	TGTGCCAGCAGTGGGGACTCCGCCTACGAGCAGTACTTC	TRBJ2-7	TRBV27	.	.
CASGPGGDTQYF	TGTGCCAGCGGGCCCGGGGGAGATACGCAGTATTTT	TRBJ2-3	TRBV11-1	.	.
CASSVAHGARYNEQFF	TGTGCCAGCAGCGTAGCTCATGGGGCGCGGTACAATGAGCAGTTCTTC	TRBJ2-1	TRBV9	.	.
CASSPRGLSEAFF	TGTGCCAGCAGTCCCAGGGGTTTAAGTGAAGCTTTCTTT	TRBJ1-1	TRBV6-5	.	.
CAISESAGGSYEQYF	TGTGCCATCAGTGAGTCTGCGGGGGGCTCCTACGAGCAGTACTTC	TRBJ2-7	TRBV10-3	.	TRBD2
CASSRDRAGNQPQHF	TGTGCCAGCAGTAGGGACAGGGCCGGCAATCAGCCCCAGCATTTT	TRBJ1-5	TRBV2	.	TRBD1
CASRPGLYNEQFF	TGTGCCAGCAGACCAGGACTATACAATGAGCAGTTCTTC	TRBJ2-1	TRBV2	.	.
CASSVSGQGFYYGYTF	TGTGCCAGCAGCGTTTCAGGACAGGGCTTTTACTATGGCTACACCTTC	TRBJ1-2	TRBV5-6	.	TRBD1
CASSYSGQGAEAFF	TGTGCCAGCAGTTACTCGGGACAGGGTGCTGAAGCTTTCTTT	TRBJ1-1	TRBV6-6	.	TRBD1
CASSPGGTEQFF	TGTGCCAGCAGCCCAGGGGGGACCGAGCAGTTCTTC	TRBJ2-1	TRBV7-3	.	.
CASSLQWGDYGYTF	TGTGCCAGCAGTTTACAGTGGGGGGACTATGGCTACACCTTC	TRBJ1-2	TRBV27	.	.
CASGGDSSYEQYF	TGTGCCAGCGGTGGGGACAGCTCCTACGAGCAGTACTTC	TRBJ2-7	TRBV19	.	TRBD1
CASSPPGSSSGAYEQYF	TGTGCCAGCTCACCACCAGGTTCGTCGTCCGGGGCCTACGAGCAGTACTTC	TRBJ2-7	TRBV18	.	.
CASSFVGSGYTF	TGTGCCAGCAGTTTTGTGGGCTCTGGCTACACCTTC	TRBJ1-2	TRBV28	.	.
CSVEGPLAPEAFF	TGCAGCGTTGAAGGTCCGCTGGCTCCTGAAGCTTTCTTT	TRBJ1-1	TRBV29-1	.	.
CASSVDRDRGTEAFF	TGCGCCAGCAGCGTGGACCGGGACAGGGGGACTGAAGCTTTCTTT	TRBJ1-1	TRBV5-1	.	TRBD1
CSASRGDTQYF	TGCAGCGCCTCAAGGGGGGATACGCAGTATTTT	TRBJ2-3	TRBV29-1	.	.
CASSLVAGRSNTEAFF	TGTGCCAGCAGCCTCGTGGCGGGACGCTCGAACACTGAAGCTTTCTTT	TRBJ1-1	TRBV27	.	.
CAWNRGSSYEQYF	TGTGCCTGGAATCGGGGAAGCTCCTACGAGCAGTACTTC	TRBJ2-7	TRBV30	.	.
CSVGTGTGKNYGYTF	TGCAGCGTGGGAACCGGGACAGGCAAGAACTATGGCTACACCTTC	TRBJ1-2	TRBV29-1	.	TRBD1
CASSSTGHFSGANVLTF	TGTGCCAGCAGCTCAACGGGACACTTCTCTGGGGCCAACGTCCTGACTTTC	TRBJ2-6	TRBV9	once	.
CASSQTSGRGYEQYF	TGTGCCAGCAGCCAAACTAGCGGGAGAGGCTACGAGCAGTACTTC	TRBJ2-7	TRBV7-3	.	TRBD2
CASSLQGAGNTEAFF	TGTGCCAGCAGCTTACAGGGGGCCGGGAACACTGAAGCTTTCTTT	TRBJ1-1	TRBV11-1	.	TRBD1
CAISASTGVTEAFF	TGTGCCATCAGTGCGTCGACAGGGGTCACTGAAGCTTTCTTT	TRBJ1-1	TRBV10-3	.	TRBD1
CASSSWTGGRYEQYF	TGTGCCAGCAGCTCCTGGACAGGGGGCAGGTACGAGCAGTACTTC	TRBJ2-7	TRBV7-2	.	TRBD1
CASSYSNYNSPLHF	TGTGCCAGCAGTTACTCCAACTATAATTCACCCCTCCACTTT	TRBJ1-6	TRBV6-5	.	.
CASSLEEENTEAFF	TGTGCCAGCAGTTTAGAGGAAGAGAACACTGAAGCTTTCTTT	TRBJ1-1	TRBV28	.	.
CASSGFDRGRPGGETQYF	TGTGCCAGCAGTGGATTCGACAGGGGGCGCCCCGGGGGAGAGACCCAGTACTTC	TRBJ2-5	TRBV2	.	TRBD1
CASSESEGLNSNQPQHF	TGCGCCAGCAGTGAGTCAGAGGGTCTGAATAGCAATCAGCCCCAGCATTTT	TRBJ1-5	TRBV10-1	.	.
CASSEAAGFYGYTF	TGTGCCAGCAGTGAAGCTGCAGGGTTCTATGGCTACACCTTC	TRBJ1-2	TRBV6-1	.	.
CASSKGDGHYEQYF	TGCGCCAGCAGTAAGGGGGACGGGCACTACGAGCAGTACTTC	TRBJ2-7	TRBV10-1	.	.
CASSPEVAESSYNEQFF	TGTGCCAGCAGCCCCGAGGTAGCCGAGAGCTCCTACAATGAGCAGTTCTTC	TRBJ2-1	TRBV28	few	.
CASSSPTVAGGPSTDTQYF	TGTGCCAGCAGTTCCCCTACGGTAGCGGGAGGGCCTAGCACAGATACGCAGTATTTT	TRBJ2-3	TRBV13	.	TRBD2
CASSLNIRDEAFF	TGTGCCAGCAGCTTAAACATCAGGGATGAAGCTTTCTTT	TRBJ1-1	TRBV7-3	.	.
CASSPGTGGTSYGYTF	TGCGCCAGCAGCCCCGGGACAGGGGGCACTTCCTATGGCTACACCTTC	TRBJ1-2	TRBV5-1	.	TRBD1
CASGSGGETYGYTF	TGTGCCAGCGGCAGTGGGGGGGAGACCTATGGCTACACCTTC	TRBJ1-2	TRBV18	.	.
CASSSAGLAGGDTQYF	TGTGCCAGCAGTTCCGCCGGACTAGCGGGAGGAGATACGCAGTATTTT	TRBJ2-3	TRBV28	.	TRBD2
CASSSDGGRVTDTQYF	TGCGCCAGCAGCTCGGACGGGGGAAGGGTCACAGATACGCAGTATTTT	TRBJ2-3	TRBV5-1	.	.
CASSFLSGTSGGNEQFF	TGCGCCAGCAGCTTTCTCTCCGGGACTAGCGGGGGTAACGAGCAGTTCTTC	TRBJ2-1	TRBV10-1	.	TRBD2